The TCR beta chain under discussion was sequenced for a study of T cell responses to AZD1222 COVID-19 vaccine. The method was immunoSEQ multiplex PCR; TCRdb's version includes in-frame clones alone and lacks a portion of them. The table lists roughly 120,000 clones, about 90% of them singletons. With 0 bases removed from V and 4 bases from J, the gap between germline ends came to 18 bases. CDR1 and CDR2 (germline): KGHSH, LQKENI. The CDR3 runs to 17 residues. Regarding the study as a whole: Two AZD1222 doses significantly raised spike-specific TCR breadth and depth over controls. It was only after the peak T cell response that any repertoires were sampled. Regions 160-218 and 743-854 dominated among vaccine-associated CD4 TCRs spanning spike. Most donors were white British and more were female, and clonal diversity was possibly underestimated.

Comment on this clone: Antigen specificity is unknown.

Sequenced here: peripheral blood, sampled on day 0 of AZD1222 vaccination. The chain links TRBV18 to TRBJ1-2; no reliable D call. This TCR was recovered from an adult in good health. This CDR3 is CASSPPSASGSAYGYTF. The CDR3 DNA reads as TGTGCCAGCTCACCACCGTCCGCTTCCGGGTCCGCCTATGGCTACACCTTC.